A single sample is the source of the 8 T cell receptor beta chains below, sequenced in a study of T cells after yellow fever vaccination. TCRdb processed the 5' RACE reads anew with MiXCR; each CDR3 protein has one entry. Of about 350,000 distinct CDR3 sequences listed, approximately 4% were seen once; the top ten hold just under 25%. Source: PBMCs, taken 5 days after the yellow fever booster vaccination. These receptors originate from a young man who received the YFV17D yellow fever vaccine.

This clonotype was seen a handful of times. The CDR3 loop is CASSGTTGTEAFF. The CDR3 nucleotides read TGCGCCAGCAGTGGGACAACAGGAACTGAAGCTTTCTTT. The V gene is TRBV5-1, the J gene TRBJ1-1, with D perhaps matching TRBD1 (6 bases). Germline CDR1 and CDR2: SGHRS and YFSETQ. The CDR3 has 13 residues. The V end was cut by 5 bases, the J end by 5 bases, with 13 bases between.

This clonotype was detected many times. V gene TRBV18 combines with J gene TRBJ2-5, with TRBD2 matching over 8 bases. CDR3 length: 15 amino acids. The germline gives CDR1 KGHSH, CDR2 LQKENI. The trim removed 1 base at V and 5 bases at J, leaving 6 bases unmatched. CDR3 sequence: CASSPLAGKTETQYF. The CDR3 DNA reads as TGTGCCAGCTCACCACTAGCGGGGAAGACGGAGACCCAGTACTTC.

The chain uses TRBV6-6 and TRBJ2-5, with 7 bases matching TRBD2. Germline loops: CDR1 MNHNY, CDR2 SVGAGI (reference sequence). Germline trimming cut 7 bases from V and 5 bases from J; bases unmatched to any gene: 22. CDR3 size: 18 residues. The CDR3: CASTKLPAGRPIGETQYF. DNA for the CDR3: TGTGCCAGCACCAAGCTTCCAGCGGGGAGACCAATCGGGGAGACCCAGTACTTC.

This clonotype was recorded at least ten times. The rearrangement links TRBV20-1 to TRBJ1-1; no clear D. The CDR3 runs to 12 residues. The V and J ends lost 6 bases and 5 bases respectively, with 13 bases between them. Germline CDR1 and CDR2: DFQATT and SNEGSKA (reference sequence). Here the CDR3 reads CSAPDGKTEAFF. DNA of the CDR3: TGCAGTGCCCCGGATGGTAAGACTGAAGCTTTCTTT.

The chain couples TRBV20-1 to TRBJ2-5; 9 positions agree with TRBD2. Losses at the gene ends were 0 bases for V and 0 bases for J; bases not matched to a gene: 2. CDR1 is DFQATT and CDR2 is SNEGSKA in the germline V gene (reference sequence). The CDR3 extends over 15 amino acids. The CDR3 DNA reads as TGCAGTGCTAGAGAGGAGCGGGGGGACCAAGAGACCCAGTACTTC. This encodes CSAREERGDQETQYF.

This clonotype occurred a few times. J is TRBJ1-2 and V is TRBV21-1; the table's D call TRBD1 went unverified against the DNA. TRBV21-1 is a pseudogene segment. There are 15 residues in the CDR3. CDR3 region: CASISLGTVDYGYTF. The DNA for the CDR3 is TGTGCCAGCATATCGCTCGGGACAGTCGACTATGGCTACACCTTC.

This clonotype appeared a few times. The rearrangement uses TRBV9 and TRBJ2-2; 14 bases are a match to TRBD2. This CDR3 spans 18 amino acids. In germline, CDR1 is SGDLS, CDR2 YYNGEE. The V segment lost 4 bases and the J segment 7 bases; nucleotides outside the gene matches: 12. CDR3 DNA: TGTGCCAGCAGCCCCACCTGGACTAGCGGGGGGCTTGACGGGGAGCTGTTTTTT. Amino acids: CASSPTWTSGGLDGELFF. The variable domain in full, completed from reference TRBV9 and TRBJ2-2, reads DSGVTQTPKHLITATGQRVTLRCSPRSGDLSVYWYQQSLDQGLQFLIQYYNGEERAKGNILERFSAQQFPDLHSELNLSSLELGDSALYFCASSPTWTSGGLDGELFFGEGSRLTVL.

This clonotype was seen a handful of times. The rearrangement joins TRBV10-3 to TRBJ2-5, with 9 bases identical to TRBD2. V was pared by 10 bases and J by 2 bases, with 8 bases of the junction left unmatched. This CDR3 contains 14 residues. The germline V gene has CDR1 ENHRY and CDR2 SYGVKD. Here the CDR3 DNA reads TGTGCCAGCGCAAGAGCGGGGGGTCAAGAGACCCAGTACTTC. Protein sequence: CASARAGGQETQYF.